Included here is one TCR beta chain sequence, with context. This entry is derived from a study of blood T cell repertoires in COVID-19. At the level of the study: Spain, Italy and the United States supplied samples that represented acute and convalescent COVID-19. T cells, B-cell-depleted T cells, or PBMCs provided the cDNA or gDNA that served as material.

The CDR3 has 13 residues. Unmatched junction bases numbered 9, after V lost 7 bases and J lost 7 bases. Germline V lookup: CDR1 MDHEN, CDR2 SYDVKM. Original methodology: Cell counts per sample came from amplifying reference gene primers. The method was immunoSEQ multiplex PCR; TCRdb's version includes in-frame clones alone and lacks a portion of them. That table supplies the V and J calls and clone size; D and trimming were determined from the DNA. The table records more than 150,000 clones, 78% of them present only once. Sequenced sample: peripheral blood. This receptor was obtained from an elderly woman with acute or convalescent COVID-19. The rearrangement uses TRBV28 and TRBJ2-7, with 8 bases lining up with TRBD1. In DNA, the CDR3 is TGTGCCAGCACGGACAGGGTGGCCTCTGAGCAGTACTTC. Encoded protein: CASTDRVASEQYF.